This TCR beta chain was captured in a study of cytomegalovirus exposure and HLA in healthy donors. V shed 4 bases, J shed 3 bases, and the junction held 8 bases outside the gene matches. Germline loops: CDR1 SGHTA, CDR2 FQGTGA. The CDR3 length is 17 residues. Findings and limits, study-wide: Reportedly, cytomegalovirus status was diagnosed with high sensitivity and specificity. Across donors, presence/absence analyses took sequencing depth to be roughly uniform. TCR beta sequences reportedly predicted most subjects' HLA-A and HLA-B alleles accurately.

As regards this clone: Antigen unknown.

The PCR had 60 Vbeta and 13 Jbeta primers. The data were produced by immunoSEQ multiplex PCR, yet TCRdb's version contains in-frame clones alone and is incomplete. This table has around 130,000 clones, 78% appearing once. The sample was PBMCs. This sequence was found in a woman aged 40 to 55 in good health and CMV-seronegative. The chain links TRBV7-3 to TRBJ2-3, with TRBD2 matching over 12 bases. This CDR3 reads CASSSTSGTSGTDTQYF. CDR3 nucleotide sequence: TGTGCCAGCAGCTCGACCTCCGGGACTAGCGGGACAGATACGCAGTATTTT.